Each of the 19 T cell receptor beta chains below was sequenced from the same sample in a study of T cell responses to AZD1222 COVID-19 vaccine. Produced via immunoSEQ multiplex PCR; TCRdb's table is partial and in-frame only. The table records 140,000 or so clones, roughly 91% of them present only once. Source: peripheral blood, taken 28 days after the second AZD1222 dose. These receptors were obtained from an adult who received the AZD1222 COVID-19 vaccine.

The chain links TRBV27 to TRBJ1-6, with 7 bases fitting TRBD1. There are 12 residues in the CDR3. Trimming took 8 bases from V and 9 from J; bases not matched to a gene: 4. Germline V gene sequence: CDR1 MNHEY, CDR2 SMNVEV (reference sequence). The CDR3 here is CASGNRGSPLHF. Here the CDR3 DNA reads TGTGCCAGCGGTAACAGGGGTTCACCCCTCCACTTT.

This chain links TRBV6-5 with TRBJ2-6; possible D gene TRBD2, 5 bases. The CDR3 has 14 residues. In germline, CDR1 is MNHEY, CDR2 SVGAGI. V shed 7 bases and J shed 4 bases, with 11 bases lying between them. This CDR3 reads CASKSGSGANVLTF. DNA of the CDR3: TGTGCCAGCAAGTCGGGGTCCGGGGCCAACGTCCTGACTTTC.

This rearrangement joins TRBV19 to TRBJ2-6; 8 nucleotides match TRBD1. CDR3 length equals 16 residues. V was pared by 6 bases and J by 4 bases, with 8 bases of the junction left unmatched. The V gene's germline CDR1 is LNHDA and CDR2 SQIVND (reference sequence). The CDR3 loop reads CASRPQGALGANVLTF. The CDR3 nucleotides are TGTGCCAGTAGACCGCAGGGGGCGTTGGGGGCCAACGTCCTGACTTTC.

The chain is built from TRBV5-1 and TRBJ2-3; TRBD2 matches at 7 bases. Germline CDR1 SGHRS, CDR2 YFSETQ. V gave up 3 bases and J gave up 4 bases; unmatched junction bases: 5. The CDR3 loop spans 14 amino acids. Here the CDR3 reads CASSSIGGADTQYF. CDR3 DNA sequence: TGCGCCAGCAGCTCAATTGGGGGGGCAGATACGCAGTATTTT.

This chain uses TRBV5-1 with TRBJ2-1; D might be TRBD1 (5 bases). The CDR3 contains 13 residues. The germline V and J ends were trimmed by 2 bases and 5 bases, with 8 bases remaining between them. Germline CDR1 SGHRS, CDR2 YFSETQ. This CDR3 is CASSFIRDNEQFF. CDR3 DNA sequence: TGCGCCAGCAGCTTCATCAGGGACAATGAGCAGTTCTTC.

The chain is built from TRBV29-1 and TRBJ2-1; 12 nucleotides align to TRBD2. The CDR3 extends over 17 amino acids. The V gene's germline CDR1 is SQVTM and CDR2 ANQGSEA. Germline trimming cut 7 bases from V and 2 bases from J; bases unmatched to any gene: 12. CDR3 region: CSAPSTSGRNTYNEQFF. Written as DNA, the CDR3 is TGCAGCGCCCCCAGCACTAGCGGGAGGAATACCTACAATGAGCAGTTCTTC.

The rearrangement uses TRBV27 and TRBJ1-1; weak D call: TRBD1 (5 bases). This CDR3 contains 14 residues. V was cut by 2 bases and J by 4 bases, with 11 bases left in between. Germline V gene sequence: CDR1 MNHEY, CDR2 SMNVEV (reference sequence). CDR3 sequence (DNA): TGTGCCAGCAGTTTAAGAGGGGCGGGCACTGAAGCTTTCTTT. Protein sequence: CASSLRGAGTEAFF.

J is TRBJ2-5 and V is TRBV18, with 7 bases lining up with TRBD2. The V gene's germline CDR1 is KGHSH and CDR2 LQKENI. The CDR3 spans 15 residues. With 0 bases clipped from V and 2 bases from J, the junction kept 3 bases outside the gene matches. CDR3 in DNA: TGTGCCAGCTCACCACCGCGCGGGGGTCAAGAGACCCAGTACTTC. Amino acids: CASSPPRGGQETQYF.

This clone was seen a handful of times. This chain links TRBV20-1 with TRBJ1-2; D is unclear. Germline V gives CDR1 DFQATT, CDR2 SNEGSKA (reference sequence). With 3 bases removed from V and 6 bases from J, the gap between germline ends came to 8 bases. The CDR3 sequence is 11 residues long. The chain's CDR3 is CSASFNNGYTF. CDR3 sequence (DNA): TGCAGTGCTAGTTTTAATAATGGCTACACCTTC.

The CDR3 DNA is TGTGCCAGCAGCTTAAGTGGCCAAGCAGATACGCAGTATTTT. Its protein product is CASSLSGQADTQYF. This chain uses TRBV7-3 with TRBJ2-3; D gene ambiguous. Between the trimmed V and J ends, which lost 1 base and 4 bases, there was a span of 9 bases. This CDR3 has 14 amino acids. Germline V gene sequence: CDR1 SGHTA, CDR2 FQGTGA.

V and J are TRBV7-8 and TRBJ2-2; 7 bases line up with TRBD2. The CDR3 loop spans 14 amino acids. The junction had 7 bases not matched to a gene; V was cut back by 5 bases and J by 7 bases. Germline loops: CDR1 SGHVS, CDR2 FQNEAQ. CDR3 protein: CASSRVGGFGELFF. The DNA for the CDR3 is TGTGCCAGCAGCCGAGTGGGAGGGTTCGGGGAGCTGTTTTTT.

This clone was recorded once. The chain has TRBV10-3 and TRBJ1-4; TRBD1 might be the D (5 bases). Germline V CDR1 and CDR2: ENHRY, SYGVKD. This CDR3 spans 17 amino acids. Trimming stripped 0 bases from V and 0 bases from J, with 11 bases between. The CDR3 protein is CAISESQGLATNEKLFF. CDR3 DNA sequence: TGTGCCATCAGTGAGTCGCAGGGCCTTGCAACTAATGAAAAACTGTTTTTT.

Only one count was recorded for this clone. The chain links TRBV15 to TRBJ2-2, with D perhaps matching TRBD2 (5 bases). This CDR3 is 15 amino acids long. Trimming cost V 5 bases and J 5 bases, with 15 bases left between them. CDR1 LNHNV and CDR2 YYDKDF come from the germline V gene (reference sequence). The CDR3 DNA reads TGTGCCACCAGCCCTGACTACCCGGGGACCGGGGAGCTGTTTTTT. Translated: CATSPDYPGTGELFF.

The gene calls are TRBV5-1 and TRBJ2-1; TRBD2 agrees at 8 bases. Germline loops: CDR1 SGHRS, CDR2 YFSETQ. J gave up 5 bases and V 0 bases, and 1 base lay outside the gene matches. The CDR3 contains 14 residues. CDR3 nucleotide sequence: TGCGCCAGCAGCTTGGTACTAGCGGACAATGAGCAGTTCTTC. Its translation: CASSLVLADNEQFF.

This clone was counted a few times. The chain is built from TRBV5-1 and TRBJ1-6; the D is unclear. Germline CDR1 is SGHRS and CDR2 is YFSETQ. The CDR3 has 15 amino acids. Trimming took off 1 base at V and 8 bases at J, with 13 bases between the two ends. The CDR3 DNA reads TGCGCCAGCAGCTTGAGGCCCAGTCTGGATTCACCCCTCCACTTT. It encodes CASSLRPSLDSPLHF.

This clone was seen a handful of times. The J gene is TRBJ1-1, the V gene TRBV6-1; 10 nucleotides line up with TRBD1. Trimming cost V 2 bases and J 8 bases; bases outside gene matches: 14. Germline values: CDR1 MNHNS, CDR2 SASEGT. This CDR3 is 17 amino acids long. CDR3 bases: TGTGCCAGCAGTGAACGAAGTTTGGTCGGGACAGGGGCGGAAGCTTTCTTT. Translated, it gives CASSERSLVGTGAEAFF.

This chain connects TRBV30 to TRBJ2-7; tentative D call: TRBD1 (6 bases). Deletions cut 3 bases from V and 3 bases from J, with 12 bases between. CDR3 length: 13 residues. Per the germline V gene, CDR1 is GTSNPN and CDR2 is SVGIG (reference sequence). The CDR3 sequence is CAWSRTAFYEQYF. CDR3 bases: TGTGCCTGGAGCCGGACAGCCTTCTACGAGCAGTACTTC.

The chain is built from TRBV9 and TRBJ1-5, with a weak D call TRBD1 (6 bases). Germline V gene sequence: CDR1 SGDLS, CDR2 YYNGEE. Trimming took 4 bases from V and 0 from J, leaving 11 bases between them. The CDR3 spans 15 residues. The CDR3 is CASSQDRDSNQPQHF. The DNA for the CDR3 is TGTGCCAGCAGCCAGGACAGAGATAGCAATCAGCCCCAGCATTTT.

The chain joins TRBV6-5 to TRBJ2-5; D may be TRBD1 (5 bases). The CDR3 runs to 15 residues. Germline loops: CDR1 MNHEY, CDR2 SVGAGI. Trimming removed 6 bases at V and 2 bases at J, with 16 bases between. CDR3 in amino acids: CASSVYLGPQETQYF. Written as DNA, the CDR3 is TGTGCCAGCAGCGTCTACTTGGGGCCTCAAGAGACCCAGTACTTC.